These T cell receptor beta chains were read from a single sample in a study of molecular identifiers for immune sequencing clone quantification. TCRdb fed the PCR reads into MiXCR, producing one record per CDR3 protein. The table shows some 320,000 distinct CDR3 sequences, with 20% to 25% occurring only once. The source material was naive CD8+ T cells from blood, with Jurkat cell RNA spiked in. These receptors all stem from a human donor in good health. Some libraries in this study had Jurkat cell RNA spiked in. Each CDR3 is given with its conserved first and last residue. Each record gives: D gene, V gene, J gene, clone size, CDR3 DNA, CDR3 protein. The D gene is left open where the match is weak. Not every row has a clone size; where given, it reads once, few, many or a size class.

D gene: -; V gene: TRBV5-1; J gene: TRBJ2-7; clone size: many; CDR3 DNA: TGCGCCAGCAGCTTGTGGGAGACAGCCTACGAGCAGTACTTC; CDR3 protein: CASSLWETAYEQYF
D gene: -; V gene: TRBV4-1; J gene: TRBJ1-2; clone size: -; CDR3 DNA: TGCGCCAGCAGCCAAGATTGGGGTCCTTATAACTATAGCTACACCTTC; CDR3 protein: CASSQDWGPYNYSYTF
D gene: -; V gene: TRBV7-9; J gene: TRBJ2-3; clone size: many; CDR3 DNA: TGTGCCAGCAGCTTAGTGAATCTTAAAGGAGATACGCAGTATTTT; CDR3 protein: CASSLVNLKGDTQYF
D gene: -; V gene: TRBV12-3/TRBV12-4; J gene: TRBJ1-6; clone size: many; CDR3 DNA: TGTGCCAGCAGTTGGGGGGGCGTGGATTCACCCCTCCACTTT; CDR3 protein: CASSWGGVDSPLHF
D gene: -; V gene: TRBV4-1; J gene: TRBJ1-1; clone size: many; CDR3 DNA: TGCGCCAGCAGCCAAAGCCAGATGAACACTGAAGCTTTCTTT; CDR3 protein: CASSQSQMNTEAFF
D gene: TRBD2; V gene: TRBV7-6; J gene: TRBJ2-7; clone size: many; CDR3 DNA: TGTGCCAGCAGCTTAGTTTCCCCGACTAGCGGGAGGACGGGGGAGCAGTACTTC; CDR3 protein: CASSLVSPTSGRTGEQYF
D gene: -; V gene: TRBV5-5; J gene: TRBJ1-6; clone size: many; CDR3 DNA: TGTGCCAGCAGTCATCGGCCCCCGGCTAGCTCCTATAATTCACCCCTCCACTTT; CDR3 protein: CASSHRPPASSYNSPLHF
D gene: TRBD1; V gene: TRBV7-2; J gene: TRBJ2-7; clone size: many; CDR3 DNA: TGTGCCAGCAGCTTAGACGGGACAGGGACCTACGAGCAGTACTTC; CDR3 protein: CASSLDGTGTYEQYF
D gene: TRBD1; V gene: TRBV30; J gene: TRBJ1-2; clone size: -; CDR3 DNA: TGTGCCTGGAGTCCCCTCGGGACAGGGCAGGGCTACGCCTTC; CDR3 protein: CAWSPLGTGQGYAF
D gene: TRBD1; V gene: TRBV9; J gene: TRBJ2-7; clone size: many; CDR3 DNA: TGTGCCAGCAGCGCGGGACAGGTGAACTACGAGCAGTACTTC; CDR3 protein: CASSAGQVNYEQYF
D gene: -; V gene: TRBV7-2; J gene: TRBJ1-1; clone size: many; CDR3 DNA: TGTGCCAGCAGCTTACCAACATGGACTGAAGCTTTCTTT; CDR3 protein: CASSLPTWTEAFF
D gene: TRBD1; V gene: TRBV20-1; J gene: TRBJ1-2; clone size: -; CDR3 DNA: TGCAGTGCTAGAGAGGGGGTTGGGACAGGGTCTTATGGCTACACCTTC; CDR3 protein: CSAREGVGTGSYGYTF
D gene: -; V gene: TRBV6-5; J gene: TRBJ2-2; clone size: many; CDR3 DNA: TGTGCCAGCAGCCACTCCCACACCGGGGAGCTGTTTTTT; CDR3 protein: CASSHSHTGELFF
D gene: -; V gene: TRBV12-3/TRBV12-4; J gene: TRBJ1-5; clone size: many; CDR3 DNA: TGTGCCAGCAGCCTGGCAGGGATAAAGCAGCCCCAGCATTTT; CDR3 protein: CASSLAGIKQPQHF
D gene: -; V gene: TRBV27; J gene: TRBJ2-7; clone size: many; CDR3 DNA: TGTGCCAGCAGTCTCTACTCCTACGAGCAGTACTTC; CDR3 protein: CASSLYSYEQYF
D gene: -; V gene: TRBV27; J gene: TRBJ1-5; clone size: -; CDR3 DNA: TGTGCCAGCAGTCCCTACCTCAATCAGCCCCAGCATTTT; CDR3 protein: CASSPYLNQPQHF
D gene: TRBD2; V gene: TRBV6-2/TRBV6-3; J gene: TRBJ2-1; clone size: few; CDR3 DNA: TGTGCCAGCAGTAGATCGACTAGCGGGGGTAGGAATGAGCAGTTCTTC; CDR3 protein: CASSRSTSGGRNEQFF
D gene: -; V gene: TRBV4-1; J gene: TRBJ1-1; clone size: many; CDR3 DNA: TGCGCCAGCAGCCAGACACCTGGGGGGACTGAAGCTTTCTTT; CDR3 protein: CASSQTPGGTEAFF
D gene: TRBD2; V gene: TRBV7-6; J gene: TRBJ2-5; clone size: many; CDR3 DNA: TGTGCCAGCAGCTTTGAGGCGGGAGGGGTCCTCGGGACCCAGTACTTC; CDR3 protein: CASSFEAGGVLGTQYF
D gene: -; V gene: TRBV5-4; J gene: TRBJ2-3; clone size: -; CDR3 DNA: TGTGCCAGCAGCTTTGGCCAGGTGGGAGATACGCAGTATTTT; CDR3 protein: CASSFGQVGDTQYF
D gene: -; V gene: TRBV21-1; J gene: TRBJ2-5; clone size: many; CDR3 DNA: TGTGCCAGCAGCATCTCGAGTCAGAAAGAGACCCAGTACTTC; CDR3 protein: CASSISSQKETQYF
D gene: TRBD1; V gene: TRBV19; J gene: TRBJ2-3; clone size: many; CDR3 DNA: TGTGCCAGTAGTACCGGGACAGGGCGGACAGATACGCAGTATTTT; CDR3 protein: CASSTGTGRTDTQYF